The clone carrying this T cell receptor (beta chain) was counted between two and nine times. The same CDR3 also results from other DNA sequences found in this sample. The entry originates in a study of control samples from healthy donors and cancer patients. Clones were sequenced by immunoSEQ multiplex PCR, and TCRdb holds only the in-frame ones, with some missing. This table has about 160,000 clones, around nine tenths appearing once. The CDR3 spans 13 residues. In germline, CDR1 is MNHNY, CDR2 SVGAGI (reference sequence). V dropped 2 bases and J dropped 4; count of bases not matched to a gene: 1. The chain has TRBV6-6 and TRBJ2-5, with 7 bases that match TRBD1. The clonotype comes from a man aged 30-40 years in good health. Sequenced material: blood. The CDR3, as DNA: TGTGCCAGCAGTTACAGGACAGGAGAGACCCAGTACTTC. Amino acids: CASSYRTGETQYF.